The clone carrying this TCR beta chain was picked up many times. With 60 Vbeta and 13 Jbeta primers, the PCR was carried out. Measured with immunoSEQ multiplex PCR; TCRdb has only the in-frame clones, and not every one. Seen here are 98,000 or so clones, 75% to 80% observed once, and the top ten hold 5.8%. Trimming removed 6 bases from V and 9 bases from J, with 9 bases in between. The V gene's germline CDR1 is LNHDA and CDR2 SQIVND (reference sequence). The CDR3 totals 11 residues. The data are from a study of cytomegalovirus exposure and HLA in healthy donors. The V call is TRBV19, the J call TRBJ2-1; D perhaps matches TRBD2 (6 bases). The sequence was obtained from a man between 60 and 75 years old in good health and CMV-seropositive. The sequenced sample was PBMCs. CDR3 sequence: CASRRGGEQFF. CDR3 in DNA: TGTGCCAGTAGAAGGGGAGGTGAGCAGTTCTTC.